The T cell receptor beta chain under discussion was sequenced for a study of post-analysis software for immune sequencing data (dated by TCRdb to the mid-2010s). Turning to the overall study: Recorded disease courses included relapsing-remitting, secondary progressive and progressive-relapsing multiple sclerosis, with some patients lacking subtype annotation. A subset of samples was prepared in parallel using single-end sample barcoding, then pooled and co-amplified after Illumina adapter ligation. The multiple sclerosis patient repertoires were compared with 10 or so previously published healthy control repertoires from donors aged about 6 to 26 years. The research as a whole found: Significantly lower normalized Chao1 diversity was found in multiple sclerosis patients than in controls, suggesting substantial peripheral T-cell clonal expansion. The multiple sclerosis patient group was slightly younger than the control group. Patients showed significantly higher frequencies than controls for a few TRBV segments, among them TRBV5-6, TRBV5-1 and TRBV20-1. When samples were clustered directly using the F measure, samples prepared in the same batch co-clustered strongly, which prompted a batch-effect correction.

Library preparation employed PCR. The sequencer listed for this sample is Illumina HiSeq 2500. To reduce PCR and sequencing biases, unique molecular identifiers were incorporated into the TCR beta cDNA libraries. Per 1 to 10 million input T cells, roughly 0.5 million cDNA molecules were obtained, such that each molecule approximated one T cell. The patient libraries were prepared and sequenced with the same protocol used for the earlier healthy control dataset. Within a given batch, samples were prepared together, multiplexed and sequenced on the same HiSeq lane. In the authors' own workflow: Raw barcoded reads were processed with MIGEC, discarding single-read molecular identifier groups before consensus assembly and CDR3 extraction. Clonotype tables were post-analysed with VDJtools, and diversity was normalized by down-sampling all datasets to the smallest sample size. To correct batch-related cross-sample contamination, repertoire overlap clustering matched CDR3 amino acid sequences but not nucleotide sequences. TCRdb applied fastp at Q25 and MiXCR to the public reads, then kept only in-frame beta chains. A single entry per CDR3 protein holds the most common genes and DNA from its merged rows. V and J calls and clone size were set by TCRdb, not the authors. This sample is represented by some 890,000 distinct CDR3 sequences; approximately 57% of them were singletons. Roughly 4.4% of the sample is in the top ten clones.

To demonstrate the VDJtools post-analysis software, the study profiled TCR beta repertoires from the peripheral blood of about a dozen young patients with multiple sclerosis. Multiple sclerosis patients were children and adolescents aged 6 to 15 years. The CDR3 numbers 15 residues from cysteine through phenylalanine. Only the CDR3 DNA stays, 45 bases, in frame from base 1. At the junction V is shortened by 2 bases and J by 4 bases, with 13 bases in between. CDR1 and CDR2 are drawn from the germline V gene: MNHNS, SASEGT. Concerning this clonotype: Its antigen remains unidentified. No base quality information exists; no much larger clone differs at one position.

The chain is made from TRBV6-1 and TRBJ2-3, with no D gene named confidently. This clonotype originated in a girl aged 5-17 years with multiple sclerosis. The sample comprised blood. The DNA sequence is TGTGCCAGCAGTGAATTCAAGATCGGCTCAGATACGCAGTATTTT. Translated, this gives CASSEFKIGSDTQYF.